This T cell receptor beta chain was captured by sequencing in a study of blood T cells in healthy people across ages. General study points: Donor CMV infection status was unknown, possibly confounding age-related changes in expanded clonotypes.

Sample-barcoded 5' priming and a J-beta primer mix drove a second PCR of roughly 7 to 11 cycles. Each cDNA molecule was tagged by a template-switch adaptor that had 12 random nucleotides. MiXCR was run by TCRdb on the 5' RACE reads, yielding one entry per CDR3 protein. There are 380,000 or so distinct CDR3 sequences in the sample; roughly half occur only once, and roughly 51% lies in the top ten. About this clonotype itself: Its antigen is undetermined.

Trimming removed 2 bases at V and 8 bases at J, with 16 bases between. The CDR3 length is 15 residues. CDR1 LGHDT and CDR2 YNNKEL come from the germline V gene (reference sequence). The J gene is TRBJ2-1, the V gene TRBV3-1; D is possibly TRBD2 (5 bases). The specimen was blood. The TCR sequence derives from a man in his sixties in good health. CDR3 protein: CASSQIPEGRDEQFF. In DNA, the CDR3 is TGTGCCAGCAGCCAAATTCCAGAGGGTAGGGATGAGCAGTTCTTC.